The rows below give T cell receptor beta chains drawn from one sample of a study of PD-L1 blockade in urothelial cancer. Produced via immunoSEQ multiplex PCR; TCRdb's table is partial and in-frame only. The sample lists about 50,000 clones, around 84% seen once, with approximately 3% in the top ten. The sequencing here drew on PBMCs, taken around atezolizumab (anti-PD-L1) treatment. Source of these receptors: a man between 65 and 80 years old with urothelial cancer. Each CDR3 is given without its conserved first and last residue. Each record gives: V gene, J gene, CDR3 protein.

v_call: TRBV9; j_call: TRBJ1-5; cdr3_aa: ASSVAGGPRPQH
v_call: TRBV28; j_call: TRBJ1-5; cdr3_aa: ASRETGYSNQPQH
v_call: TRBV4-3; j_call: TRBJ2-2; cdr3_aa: ASSQELEGVVGELF
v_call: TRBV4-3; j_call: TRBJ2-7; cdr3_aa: ASSQGGGVFDEQY
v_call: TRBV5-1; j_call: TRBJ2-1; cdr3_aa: ASSLTSEHNEQF
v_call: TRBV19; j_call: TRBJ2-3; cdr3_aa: ASSMLRDFNTDTQY
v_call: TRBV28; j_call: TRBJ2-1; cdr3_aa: ASSARLASSYNEQF
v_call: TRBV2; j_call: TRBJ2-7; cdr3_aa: ASSRRQDYEQY
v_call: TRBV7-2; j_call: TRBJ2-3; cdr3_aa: ASSLGLVDTQY
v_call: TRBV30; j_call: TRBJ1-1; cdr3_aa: AWGGQLEAF
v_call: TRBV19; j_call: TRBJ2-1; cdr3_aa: ASSTGTYNEQF
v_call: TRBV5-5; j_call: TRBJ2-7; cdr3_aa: ASSLAGRADYEQY
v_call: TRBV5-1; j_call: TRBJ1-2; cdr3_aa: ASSLKQGNGYT
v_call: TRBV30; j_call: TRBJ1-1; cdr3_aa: AWRDRGMNTEAF
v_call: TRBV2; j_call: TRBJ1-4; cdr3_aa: ASSPPGEPSEKLF
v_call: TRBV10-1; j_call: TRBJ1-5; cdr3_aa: ASRIRLGYSNQPQH
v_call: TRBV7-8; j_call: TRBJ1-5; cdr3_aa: ASSNTGVSNQPQH
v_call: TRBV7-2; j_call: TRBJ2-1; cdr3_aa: ASSRWGGGYSYNEQF
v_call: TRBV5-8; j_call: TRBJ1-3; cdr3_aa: ASSARSSSSGNTIY
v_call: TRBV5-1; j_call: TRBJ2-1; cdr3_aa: ASSGGVAYNEQF
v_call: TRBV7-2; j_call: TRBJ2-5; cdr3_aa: ASSNSGAGKETQY
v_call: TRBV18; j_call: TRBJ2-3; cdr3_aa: ASSDSSPTDTQY
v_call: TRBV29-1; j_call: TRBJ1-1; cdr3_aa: GTQGVTEAF
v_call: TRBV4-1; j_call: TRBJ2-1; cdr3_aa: ASSQGGGSVSYNEQF
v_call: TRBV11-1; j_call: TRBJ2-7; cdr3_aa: ASSLRANEQY
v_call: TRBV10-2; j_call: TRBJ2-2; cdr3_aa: ASRAGPGQLGAGELF
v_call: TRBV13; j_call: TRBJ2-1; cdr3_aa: ASSLDWSSYNEQF
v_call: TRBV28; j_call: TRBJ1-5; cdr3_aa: ASSFTDRVLQPQH
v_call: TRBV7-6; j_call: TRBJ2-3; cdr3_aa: ASSLGPRDTQY
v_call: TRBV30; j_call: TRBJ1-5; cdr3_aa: AWQKGQGNQPQH
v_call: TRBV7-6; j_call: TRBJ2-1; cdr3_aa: ASSFRAPSATSTYNEQF
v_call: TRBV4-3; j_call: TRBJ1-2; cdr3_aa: ASSRSTEPVYGYT
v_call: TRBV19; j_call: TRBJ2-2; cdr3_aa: ASREDRANTGELF
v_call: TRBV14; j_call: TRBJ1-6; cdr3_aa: ASSPGISPLH
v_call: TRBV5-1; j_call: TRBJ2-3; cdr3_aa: ASRPQGQSDTQY
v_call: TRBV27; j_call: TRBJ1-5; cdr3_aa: ASSPETGFGYNQPQH
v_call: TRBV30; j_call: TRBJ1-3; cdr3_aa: AWSSNGVTGNTIY
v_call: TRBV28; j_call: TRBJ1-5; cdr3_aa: ASSPPGSSNQPQH
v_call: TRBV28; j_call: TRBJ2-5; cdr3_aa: ASSLSRGQETQY
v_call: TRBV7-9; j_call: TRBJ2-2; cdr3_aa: ASSPRPTNTGELF
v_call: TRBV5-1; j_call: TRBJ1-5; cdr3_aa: ASGNGGPNQPQH
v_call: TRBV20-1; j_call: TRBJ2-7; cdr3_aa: SARVDEQY
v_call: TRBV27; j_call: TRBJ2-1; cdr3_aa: ASSLPPGDEQF
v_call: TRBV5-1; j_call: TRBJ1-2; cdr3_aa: ASSSQGAGGGYT
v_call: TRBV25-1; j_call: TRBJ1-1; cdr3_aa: ASSPIKGAGNTEAF
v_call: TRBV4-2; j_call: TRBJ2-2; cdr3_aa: ASSHNPGLGDTGELF
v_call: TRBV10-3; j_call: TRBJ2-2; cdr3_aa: AIRAPGGNTGELF
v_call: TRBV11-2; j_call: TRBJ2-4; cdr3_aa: ASSPSRTGRENIQY
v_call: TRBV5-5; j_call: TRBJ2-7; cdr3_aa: ASSLGQGAREQY
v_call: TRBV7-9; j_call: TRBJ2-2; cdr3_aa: ASSQVGESGELF
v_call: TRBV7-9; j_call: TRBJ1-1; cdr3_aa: ASSFRGGDTEAF
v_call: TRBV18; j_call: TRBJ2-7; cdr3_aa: ASSQTSGSKFYEQY
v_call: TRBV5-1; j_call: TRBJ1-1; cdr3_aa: ASSSPWNTEAF